The T cell receptor (beta chain) described here comes from a study of blood T cell repertoires in COVID-19. Whole-study context: The origin of the acute and convalescent COVID-19 samples was the United States, Italy and Spain. The cDNA or gDNA used as material had been derived from T cells, B-cell-depleted T cells, or PBMCs.

Per the authors' pipeline: Reference gene primer amplification in the assay estimated nucleated cell counts. Only in-frame clones appear in the TCRdb table, and some are missing; sequencing was by immunoSEQ multiplex PCR. D and trimming come from the DNA, and the V and J calls and clone size come from that table. The table shows some 220,000 clones, with nearly 85% occurring only once. In Seattle, patients joined the study during active infection and were tracked longitudinally. The receptor comes from a woman aged 30 to 39 with COVID-19, enrolled during active disease. The sample taken for sequencing was peripheral blood.

CDR3 coding DNA: TGTGCCAGCAGCCCCATAGGGGGGGATTTTGGCTACACCTTC. Protein sequence: CASSPIGGDFGYTF. The rearrangement uses TRBV28 and TRBJ1-2; D possibly corresponds to TRBD1 (6 bases). The ends were cut back, 6 bases at V and 7 bases at J, with 18 bases in the middle. The CDR3 loop spans 14 amino acids. From germline, CDR1 is MDHEN and CDR2 SYDVKM.